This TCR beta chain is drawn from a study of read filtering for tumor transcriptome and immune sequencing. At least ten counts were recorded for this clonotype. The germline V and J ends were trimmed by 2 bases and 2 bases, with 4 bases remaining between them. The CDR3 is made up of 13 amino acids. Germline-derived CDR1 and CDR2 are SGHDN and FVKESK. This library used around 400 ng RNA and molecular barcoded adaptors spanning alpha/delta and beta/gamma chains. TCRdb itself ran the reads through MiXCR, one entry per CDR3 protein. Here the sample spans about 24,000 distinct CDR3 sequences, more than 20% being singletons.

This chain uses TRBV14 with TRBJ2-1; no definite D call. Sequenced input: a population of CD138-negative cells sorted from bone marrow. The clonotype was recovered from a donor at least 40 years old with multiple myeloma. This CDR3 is CASSQSTYNEQFF. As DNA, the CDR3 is TGTGCCAGCAGCCAATCAACCTACAATGAGCAGTTCTTC.